This TCR beta chain is from a study of beta chain features in type 1 diabetes. V shed 1 base and J shed 0 bases, with 13 bases lying between them. Germline CDR1 and CDR2: SGHRS and YFSETQ. This CDR3 region has 16 residues. Reverse transcribing all isolated RNA meant expressed TCRB transcripts were sequenced. Generated by immunoSEQ multiplex PCR, the TCRdb table keeps only in-frame clones and is missing some. The sample lists about 740,000 clones; around 15% were seen once. Points from the study as a whole: Amplification by PCR could prefer shorter templates, with the same effect in patients and controls. For Type 1 diabetes patients, all four CD4+ subsets carried TCRB CDR3s that were moderately but significantly shorter.

Only a few counts were recorded for this clone. Its antigen remains unidentified. V gene TRBV5-1 combines with J gene TRBJ1-1, with D possibly TRBD1 on 6 matching bases. Material: naive CD4+ T cells from blood. This clonotype originated in a man between 18 and 35 years old with type 1 diabetes. CDR3 in amino acids: CASSLNVDRLNTEAFF. The DNA of the CDR3 is TGCGCCAGCAGCTTGAATGTGGACAGATTGAACACTGAAGCTTTCTTT.